A single sample gave rise to the 32 T cell receptor beta chains below, sequenced in a study of cytomegalovirus exposure and HLA in healthy donors. It was with 60 Vbeta and 13 Jbeta primers that the PCR ran. Generated by immunoSEQ multiplex PCR, the TCRdb table keeps only in-frame clones and is missing some. Of 200,000 to 250,000 clones in the sample, 60% to 80% were seen once. The material sequenced was PBMCs. The receptors here all came from a woman younger than 45 in good health and CMV-seronegative.

V gene TRBV27 combines with J gene TRBJ1-2; 8 bases fit TRBD1. Germline CDR1 is MNHEY and CDR2 is SMNVEV (reference sequence). J was trimmed by 6 bases and V by 2 bases; bases with no gene match: 8. CDR3 size: 15 residues. The CDR3 protein is CASSLGTGTRDGYTF. CDR3 bases: TGTGCCAGCAGTTTAGGGACAGGAACCAGGGATGGCTACACCTTC.

V is TRBV7-9 and J is TRBJ1-2; D call uncertain. Trimming removed 2 bases at V and 7 bases at J, with 11 bases between. The germline V gene has CDR1 SEHNR and CDR2 FQNEAQ (reference sequence). The CDR3 covers 13 residues. Here the CDR3 reads CASSLPGTGGYTF. The DNA for the CDR3 is TGTGCCAGCAGCTTACCGGGAACGGGTGGCTACACCTTC.

The J gene is TRBJ2-4, the V gene TRBV5-6; 8 bases map to TRBD1. J lost 6 bases, V lost 4 bases, and 6 bases had no gene match. In germline, CDR1 is SGHDT, CDR2 YYEEEE. This CDR3 has 14 residues. The CDR3 region has the DNA TGTGCCAGCAGCAACGACAGGGGAATAAACATTCAGTACTTC. Protein: CASSNDRGINIQYF. Based on the CDR3 plus reference TRBV5-6 and TRBJ2-4, the full variable domain is DAGVTQSPTHLIKTRGQQVTLRCSPKSGHDTVSWYQQALGQGPQFIFQYYEEEERQRGNFPDRFSGHQFPNYSSELNVNALLLGDSALYLCASSNDRGINIQYFGAGTRLSVL.

This clone appeared a single time. The chain uses TRBV18 and TRBJ1-5, with D possibly being TRBD1 (6 bases). Trimming removed 2 bases from V and 7 bases from J, with 15 bases in between. There are 15 residues in the CDR3. Germline-derived CDR1 and CDR2 are KGHSH and LQKENI. CDR3 nucleotides: TGTGCCAGCTCACCAGGTATAGGGGGTATCCAGCCCCAGCATTTT. It translates to CASSPGIGGIQPQHF.

The chain combines TRBV29-1 with TRBJ2-3; TRBD2 matches 8 bases. The germline CDR1 and CDR2 sequences are SQVTM and ANQGSEA. The CDR3 totals 16 residues. With 4 bases clipped from V and 3 bases from J, the junction kept 12 bases outside the gene matches. The CDR3: CSVGLGGSGGTDTQYF. DNA of the CDR3: TGCAGCGTTGGGTTGGGGGGGTCGGGAGGGACAGATACGCAGTATTTT.

The gene calls are TRBV2 and TRBJ2-7; D is perhaps TRBD1 (5 bases). The V end was cut by 2 bases, the J end by 7 bases, with 15 bases between. The germline V gene encodes CDR1 SNHLY and CDR2 FYNNEI. The CDR3 contains 14 residues. The CDR3 loop is CASSERAGSREQYF. The CDR3 DNA reads as TGTGCCAGCAGTGAAAGGGCAGGGTCGAGAGAGCAGTACTTC. Looking up the rest from reference TRBV2 and TRBJ2-7 gives the full variable domain: EPEVTQTPSHQVTQMGQEVILRCVPISNHLYFYWYRQILGQKVEFLVSFYNNEISEKSEIFDDQFSVERPDGSNFTLKIRSTKLEDSAMYFCASSERAGSREQYFGPGTRLTVT.

This clone was observed a single time. The rearrangement uses TRBV7-8 and TRBJ1-1, with TRBD1 matching over 8 bases. The CDR3 has 17 residues. From germline, CDR1 is SGHVS and CDR2 FQNEAQ. Germline trimming cut 4 bases from V and 0 bases from J; bases unmatched to any gene: 10. The CDR3 DNA reads TGTGCCAGCAGCTCCGCAGGGGGCTCCAATTTGAACACTGAAGCTTTCTTT. Its translation: CASSSAGGSNLNTEAFF.

V usage is TRBV7-9 and J usage is TRBJ2-5; D is possibly TRBD1 (6 bases). Deletions cut 5 bases from V and 3 bases from J, with 16 bases between. Germline V lookup: CDR1 SEHNR, CDR2 FQNEAQ (reference sequence). The CDR3 is 15 amino acids. CDR3 DNA sequence: TGTGCCAGCAGCGAAAAAAAGACAGGAAAAGAGACCCAGTACTTC. It yields the protein CASSEKKTGKETQYF.

The chain joins TRBV5-1 to TRBJ2-7; 7 positions agree with TRBD2. This CDR3 has 13 amino acids. Trimming removed 5 bases from V and 3 bases from J; junction bases left unmatched: 5. Germline CDR1 is SGHRS and CDR2 is YFSETQ. CDR3 bases: TGCGCCAGCAGTCGGGGAGGGAACTACGAGCAGTACTTC. Amino acid sequence: CASSRGGNYEQYF.

As for this clone: The same CDR3 can be traced to other DNA sequences in this sample. V is TRBV7-8 and J is TRBJ1-2, with 8 bases aligning to TRBD1. The length of the CDR3 is 12 residues. V lost 3 bases and J lost 6; bases outside the gene matches: 0. CDR1 and CDR2 from the germline V gene are SGHVS and FQNEAQ. CDR3 sequence (DNA): TGTGCCAGCAGCTTGACAGGGGATGGCTACACCTTC. Translating it yields CASSLTGDGYTF.

This clone came up once. The genes are TRBV2 and TRBJ1-3; 7 bases are a match to TRBD1. The J segment lost 4 bases and the V segment lost 7 bases, leaving 7 bases of the junction unmatched. The germline V gene encodes CDR1 SNHLY and CDR2 FYNNEI. This CDR3 contains 14 residues. The CDR3 DNA reads as TGTGCCAGCAAGGGGGCGATGGTCGGAAACACCATATATTTT. This codes for CASKGAMVGNTIYF.

The chain links TRBV18 to TRBJ2-5, with 7 nucleotides matching TRBD2. Germline values: CDR1 KGHSH, CDR2 LQKENI. There are 16 residues in the CDR3. Germline trimming cut 3 bases from V and 2 bases from J; bases unmatched to any gene: 9. The CDR3 region is CASSPRAPGGQETQYF. For the CDR3, the DNA is TGTGCCAGCTCACCGAGGGCACCCGGGGGGCAAGAGACCCAGTACTTC.

V usage is TRBV6-1 and J usage is TRBJ2-3, with TRBD2 matching 9 bases. The CDR3 has 15 amino acids. The ends lost 10 bases at V and 5 bases at J; junction bases unmatched: 13. Germline assignment: CDR1 MNHNS and CDR2 SASEGT. CDR3 protein: CATETSGSTGDTQYF. CDR3 in DNA: TGTGCCACCGAGACTAGCGGAAGTACGGGAGATACGCAGTATTTT.

The chain employs TRBV15 and TRBJ1-6, with a possible D match to TRBD1 (6 bases). V was clipped by 4 bases and J by 9 bases, with 16 bases between them. Germline loops: CDR1 LNHNV, CDR2 YYDKDF (reference sequence). The CDR3 loop spans 15 amino acids. CDR3 bases: TGTGCCACCAGCACAAACGGGGGGCTAGGTTCACCCCTCCACTTT. Its translation: CATSTNGGLGSPLHF.

The chain has TRBV7-9 and TRBJ1-1; 8 bases line up with TRBD1. The ends lost 4 bases at V and 1 base at J; junction bases unmatched: 11. Germline CDR1 and CDR2: SEHNR and FQNEAQ (reference sequence). The CDR3 consists of 17 residues. The CDR3 region is CASSSDRGAVPNTEAFF. The DNA of the CDR3 is TGTGCCAGCAGCTCCGACAGGGGAGCAGTCCCGAACACTGAAGCTTTCTTT.

V gene TRBV6-1 combines with J gene TRBJ2-2; tentative D call: TRBD2 (6 bases). V was cut by 6 bases and J by 7 bases, with 18 bases left in between. The CDR3 totals 15 residues. CDR1 MNHNS and CDR2 SASEGT come from the germline V gene. The CDR3, as DNA: TGTGCCAGCAGCACCCGACTAGAGGTAGTCGGGGAGCTGTTTTTT. Translating it yields CASSTRLEVVGELFF.

The chain has TRBV7-6 and TRBJ2-5; D is perhaps TRBD2 (6 bases). This CDR3 is 14 amino acids long. The germline V and J ends were trimmed by 5 bases and 6 bases, with 16 bases remaining between them. CDR1 and CDR2 (germline): SGHVS, FNYEAQ. CDR3 sequence reads: CASSPNFRGKTQYF. The CDR3 nucleotides read TGTGCCAGCAGCCCCAACTTCCGGGGGAAGACCCAGTACTTC.

In this sample, this clone turned up a few times. A much larger clone lies a single base off, so this may be a read error. V is TRBV29-1 and J is TRBJ1-2; D may be TRBD1 (5 bases). CDR1 and CDR2 from the germline V gene are SQVTM and ANQGSEA. CDR3 length: 14 residues. CDR3 in DNA: TGCAGCGTTGAAGACAGGGCCTCTTCCTATGGCTACTCCTTC. Its protein is CSVEDRASSYGYSF.

The rearrangement joins TRBV19 to TRBJ2-1, with D tentatively TRBD1 (6 bases). The CDR3 loop spans 12 amino acids. Germline V gives CDR1 LNHDA, CDR2 SQIVND (reference sequence). Trimming removed 7 bases from V and 6 bases from J, with 10 bases in between. The DNA of the CDR3 is TGTGCCAGTAAGACAGGATCCAATGAGCAGTTCTTC. Protein: CASKTGSNEQFF.

The chain is built from TRBV18 and TRBJ1-1; D unresolved. V lost 2 bases and J 4 bases, leaving 11 bases between the germline ends. The CDR3 totals 14 residues. Per germline, CDR1 KGHSH and CDR2 LQKENI. CDR3 coding DNA: TGTGCCAGCTCACCAAACCCCGGCGGCACTGAAGCTTTCTTT. Translation gives CASSPNPGGTEAFF.

The chain is built from TRBV5-4 and TRBJ2-5; 8 nucleotides line up with TRBD2. The end of the DNA fits TRBJ2-7 better, so the J call may be wrong. The length of the CDR3 is 16 residues. CDR1 and CDR2 from the germline V gene are SGHNT and YYREEE (reference sequence). The CDR3 DNA reads as TGTGCCAGCAGCTGGCTATCCGGGACTAGTCGCCACGAGCAGTACTTC. It is translated as CASSWLSGTSRHEQYF.

This chain uses TRBV19 with TRBJ2-1; unclear D gene. The CDR3 sequence is 14 residues long. The V gene's germline CDR1 is LNHDA and CDR2 SQIVND (reference sequence). V was cut by 5 bases and J by 8 bases, with 16 bases left in between. The CDR3 DNA sequence: TGTGCCAGTAGTCCCCGGGTTCTCGGCGATGAGCAGTTCTTC. Its protein is CASSPRVLGDEQFF.

This chain links TRBV19 with TRBJ2-1, with 10 bases lining up with TRBD2. The length of the CDR3 is 15 residues. J gave up 6 bases and V 10 bases, and 12 bases lay outside the gene matches. Germline V gene sequence: CDR1 LNHDA, CDR2 SQIVND (reference sequence). CDR3 sequence: CATQSQRGGLNEQFF. The DNA of the CDR3 is TGTGCCACCCAATCTCAGCGGGGGGGCCTCAATGAGCAGTTCTTC.

With regard to this clone: An end of the junction differs from the germline gene, which may be a read error. The CDR3 sequence: CSSSRNRGFRELFF. In nucleotides, the CDR3 is TGTTCCAGCAGCCGTAACAGGGGTTTCAGGGAGCTGTTTTTT. The chain links TRBV7-9 to TRBJ2-2, with 7 bases lining up with TRBD1. In germline, CDR1 is SEHNR, CDR2 FQNEAQ (reference sequence). This CDR3 contains 14 residues.

The rearrangement joins TRBV6-1 to TRBJ2-2; weak D call: TRBD2 (6 bases). CDR1 and CDR2 (germline): MNHNS, SASEGT. Trimming pared 11 bases from V and 4 bases from J, leaving 11 bases between. The CDR3 runs to 12 residues. The DNA for the CDR3 is TGTGCCGCCTTCGGGGGCACCGGGGAGCTGTTTTTT. It specifies CAAFGGTGELFF.

This clone was found a few times. V gene TRBV9 combines with J gene TRBJ1-1, with TRBD1 matching over 10 bases. The CDR3 contains 12 residues. The V segment lost 3 bases and the J segment 11 bases; nucleotides outside the gene matches: 4. Germline loops: CDR1 SGDLS, CDR2 YYNGEE. The CDR3 bases are TGTGCCAGCAGCGGACAGGGGGCTGCCGCTTTCTTT. Protein: CASSGQGAAAFF.

This chain links TRBV19 with TRBJ1-3, with 8 bases lining up with TRBD1. The CDR3 loop spans 15 amino acids. Trimming took 5 bases from V and 2 from J; bases not matched to a gene: 5. From germline, CDR1 is LNHDA and CDR2 SQIVND (reference sequence). The CDR3 DNA reads as TGTGCCAGTAGTCCCGGACAGGGCGCTGGAAACACCATATATTTT. Amino acids: CASSPGQGAGNTIYF.

The rearrangement joins TRBV2 to TRBJ2-7; a weak D match, TRBD2 (6 bases). The V end lost 8 bases, the J end lost 3 bases, and 14 bases lay between the germline ends. The CDR3 has 13 amino acids. The germline gives CDR1 SNHLY, CDR2 FYNNEI. CDR3 nucleotides: TGTGCCAGCTCCCCCTGGGGGGACTACGAGCAGTACTTC. Its protein is CASSPWGDYEQYF.

This clone was detected only a few times. The chain carries TRBV29-1 and TRBJ1-2, with D uncertain. The V gene lost 5 bases and the J gene lost 8 bases, with 12 bases spanning the gap. In germline, CDR1 is SQVTM, CDR2 ANQGSEA. The CDR3 covers 11 residues. The DNA of the CDR3 is TGCAGCGTTAACCTTGCGGGAGGCTACACCTTC. This encodes CSVNLAGGYTF.

This clone was picked up a small number of times. The junction and the germline gene differ at one end; a read error may be behind it. CDR3 sequence (DNA): TGTGCCACTAGTATAAGGACTAGCGGGAGATTGTCCTACAATGAGCAGTTCTTC. Protein: CATSIRTSGRLSYNEQFF. The chain uses TRBV19 and TRBJ2-1; 13 bases align to TRBD2. Germline CDR1 reads LNHDA; CDR2 reads SQIVND (reference sequence). CDR3 length equals 18 residues.

This clone has a handful of counts. This chain joins TRBV29-1 and TRBJ2-7; TRBD1 matches 7 bases. Germline loops: CDR1 SQVTM, CDR2 ANQGSEA. The CDR3 has 13 amino acids. With V trimmed by 7 bases and J by 1 base, 7 bases remained unmatched. The CDR3 reads CSAGQALSYEQYF. The CDR3 nucleotides read TGCAGCGCTGGACAGGCCCTATCCTACGAGCAGTACTTC.

The rearrangement uses TRBV7-9 and TRBJ2-1; 7 positions agree with TRBD2. This CDR3 comprises 14 residues. The ends lost 5 bases at V and 8 bases at J; junction bases unmatched: 9. Germline V gene sequence: CDR1 SEHNR, CDR2 FQNEAQ (reference sequence). The CDR3 region has the DNA TGTGCCAGCAGCCCAACGCTAGCGGCACATGAGCAGTTCTTC. The encoded protein is CASSPTLAAHEQFF. Together with reference TRBV7-9 and TRBJ2-1, the CDR3 gives the full variable domain: DTGVSQNPRHKITKRGQNVTFRCDPISEHNRLYWYRQTLGQGPEFLTYFQNEAQLEKSRLLSDRFSAERPKGSFSTLEIQRTEQGDSAMYLCASSPTLAAHEQFFGPGTRLTVL.